Listed below are T cell receptor beta chains from one sample, sequenced in a study of T cells in Graves' hyperthyroidism and ophthalmopathy. Using its own MiXCR run on the multiplex PCR reads, TCRdb lists one record per CDR3 protein. The sample shows 600,000 or so distinct CDR3 sequences, roughly 15% of them seen only once. Material for sequencing was blood. Receptors were obtained from a woman in her 50s with Graves' ophthalmopathy. Each CDR3 is given with its conserved first and last residue. D genes are given only for firm matches. Where a row states a size, it is once, few, many or the class of an expanded clone; other rows omit it.

CDR3 protein,CDR3 DNA,clone size,J gene,V gene,D gene
CASSLSTGTNTGELFF,TGCGCCAGCAGCTTGTCAACAGGGACGAACACCGGGGAGCTGTTTTTT,.,TRBJ2-2,TRBV5-1,.
CASSDDLAGGPTDEQFF,TGTGCCAGCAGCGATGATCTAGCGGGAGGACCGACCGATGAGCAGTTCTTC,.,TRBJ2-1,TRBV9,TRBD2
CASTHRDHTEAFF,TGTGCCAGCACCCACAGGGACCACACTGAAGCTTTCTTT,many,TRBJ1-1,TRBV12-3/TRBV12-4,.
CASSITSGMMTAKNIQYF,TGTGCCAGTAGTATAACTAGCGGGATGATGACGGCCAAAAACATTCAGTACTTC,few,TRBJ2-4,TRBV19,TRBD2
CALPGQGAYEQYF,TGTGCCCTACCGGGACAGGGAGCATACGAGCAGTACTTC,.,TRBJ2-7,TRBV19,TRBD1
CASSSWTGEKYGYTF,TGTGCCAGCAGCTCATGGACAGGGGAGAAGTATGGCTACACCTTC,few,TRBJ1-2,TRBV9,TRBD1
CATSLDGPNQPQHF,TGTGCCACCAGCTTAGACGGGCCCAATCAGCCCCAGCATTTT,.,TRBJ1-5,TRBV15,.
CAISESIGRQGARNTEAFF,TGTGCCATCAGTGAGTCAATTGGGCGACAGGGGGCCCGGAACACTGAAGCTTTCTTT,many,TRBJ1-1,TRBV10-3,TRBD1
CASSAMADQPQHF,TGTGCCAGCAGTGCTATGGCTGATCAGCCCCAGCATTTT,once,TRBJ1-5,TRBV2,.
CASSFDTDTGELFF,TGTGCCAGCAGTTTTGACACAGACACCGGGGAGCTGTTTTTT,many,TRBJ2-2,TRBV7-2,.
CASSVRQGEDTQYF,TGTGCCAGCAGCGTGCGACAGGGGGAAGATACGCAGTATTTT,many,TRBJ2-3,TRBV9,TRBD1
CASSLVARSEETQYF,TGCGCCAGCAGCTTGGTAGCCAGGTCCGAAGAGACCCAGTACTTC,few,TRBJ2-5,TRBV5-1,.
CATSRDLETRSYEQYF,TGTGCCACCAGCAGAGATCTCGAGACCCGGTCCTACGAGCAGTACTTC,.,TRBJ2-7,TRBV15,.
CASSYSLTEQYF,TGTGCCAGCAGTTACTCGCTAACCGAGCAGTACTTC,.,TRBJ2-7,TRBV6-2/TRBV6-3,.
CASSTRLAGGNTQYF,TGTGCCAGCAGCACCCGACTAGCGGGAGGGAATACCCAGTACTTC,many,TRBJ2-5,TRBV11-2,TRBD2
CASSYSREINTGELFF,TGTGCCAGCAGTTACAGTCGGGAGATAAACACCGGGGAGCTGTTTTTT,few,TRBJ2-2,TRBV6-2/TRBV6-3,.
CASSPFGIAGELFF,TGTGCCAGCAGCCCGTTCGGCATAGCCGGGGAGCTGTTTTTT,many,TRBJ2-2,TRBV7-8,.